The rows below give T cell receptor beta chains drawn from one sample of a study of blood T cell dynamics during melanoma immunotherapy. Method: immunoSEQ multiplex PCR; TCRdb's copy keeps in-frame clones and lacks some. The table includes around 6,300 clones, about 93% detected once. The sample in question was cell-free DNA from blood, obtained from a patient treated with checkpoint blockade. The receptor source for this set is a human donor with melanoma. CDR3s include the opening cysteine and the closing phenylalanine or tryptophan. The order of the fields is clone size, V gene, J gene, CDR3 protein. Rows may omit the clone size; those that give it use once, few, many or a size class.

>NA|TRBV5-4|TRBJ1-6
CASSFENNSPLHF
>NA|TRBV5-1|TRBJ2-7
CASGHTGSGEQYF
>NA|TRBV4-2|TRBJ2-3
CASSQVPERISTDTQYF
>NA|TRBV28|TRBJ2-3
CASSSRDTQYF
>NA|TRBV4-2|TRBJ2-7
CASSLAGGSSYEQYF
>few|TRBV6-6|TRBJ1-4
CASNRGLREKLFF
>NA|TRBV19|TRBJ2-3
CASSPSRTDTQYF
>NA|TRBV7-9|TRBJ2-3
CASSLKLVVTDTQYF
>NA|TRBV11-3|TRBJ2-1
CASSLDGLAGGSSYNEQFF
>NA|TRBV27|TRBJ1-2
CASSPDRSYGYTF
>NA|TRBV9|TRBJ1-1
CASSLQLDRDSEAFF
>NA|TRBV13|TRBJ2-2
CASSQVVGATGELFF
>NA|TRBV7-2|TRBJ1-6
CASSLRDSMLYHSPLHF
>NA|TRBV5-4|TRBJ2-2
CASSLEGVTNTGELFF
>NA|TRBV5-1|TRBJ2-7
CASSLEAGGPRNHEQYF
>NA|TRBV4-1|TRBJ2-2
CASPLMTGPTMTGELFF
>NA|TRBV6-5|TRBJ1-6
CASSGNNSPLHF
>NA|TRBV19|TRBJ1-2
CASSISGMRGYTF
>few|TRBV29-1|TRBJ2-2
CSVDRANTGELFF
>NA|TRBV29-1|TRBJ2-7
CSVVLGYEQYF
>NA|TRBV30|TRBJ2-1
CAFGQKGRTNEQFF
>once|TRBV6-5|TRBJ1-1
CASSYSAREVAFF
>NA|TRBV6-5|TRBJ1-2
CASSYSDRHLPGYTF
>NA|TRBV7-8|TRBJ2-7
CASSLRVSPEQYF
>NA|TRBV7-8|TRBJ1-3
CASSSGSGNTIYF
>NA|TRBV7-8|TRBJ2-4
CASSLGGFGVRVRNIQYF
>NA|TRBV7-3|TRBJ2-5
CASSLNSGRAVETQYF
>NA|TRBV15|TRBJ2-7
CATSGLRAPPKQYF
>NA|TRBV19|TRBJ1-3
CASKVQGSSGNTIYF
>NA|TRBV5-8|TRBJ2-7
CASSFRGQSSYEQYF
>NA|TRBV4-1|TRBJ2-7
CASSHTSGSDEQYF
>NA|TRBV7-2|TRBJ1-5
CASSSGRSPQHF